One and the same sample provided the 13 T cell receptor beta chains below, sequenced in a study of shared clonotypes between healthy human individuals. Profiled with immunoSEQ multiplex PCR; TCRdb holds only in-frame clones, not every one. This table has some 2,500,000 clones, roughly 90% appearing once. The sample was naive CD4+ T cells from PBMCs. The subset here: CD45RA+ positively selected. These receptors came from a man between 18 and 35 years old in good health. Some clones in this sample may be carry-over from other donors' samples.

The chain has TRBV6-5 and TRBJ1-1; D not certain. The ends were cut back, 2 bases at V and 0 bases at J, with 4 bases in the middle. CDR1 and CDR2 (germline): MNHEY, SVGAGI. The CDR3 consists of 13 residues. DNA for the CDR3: TGTGCCAGCAGTTACCTATTGAACACTGAAGCTTTCTTT. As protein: CASSYLLNTEAFF.

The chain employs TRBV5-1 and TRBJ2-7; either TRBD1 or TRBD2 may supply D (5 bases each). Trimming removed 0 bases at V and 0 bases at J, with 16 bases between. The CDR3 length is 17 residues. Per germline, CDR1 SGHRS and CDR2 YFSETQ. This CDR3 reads CASSLALPRDHSYEQYF. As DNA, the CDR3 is TGCGCCAGCAGCTTGGCCCTACCGAGGGACCACTCCTACGAGCAGTACTTC.

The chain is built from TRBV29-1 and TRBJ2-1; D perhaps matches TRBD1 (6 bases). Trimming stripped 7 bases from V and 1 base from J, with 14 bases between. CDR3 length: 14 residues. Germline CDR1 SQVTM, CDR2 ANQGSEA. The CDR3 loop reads CSAVDRPSYNEQFF. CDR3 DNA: TGCAGCGCCGTTGACAGGCCGTCCTACAATGAGCAGTTCTTC.

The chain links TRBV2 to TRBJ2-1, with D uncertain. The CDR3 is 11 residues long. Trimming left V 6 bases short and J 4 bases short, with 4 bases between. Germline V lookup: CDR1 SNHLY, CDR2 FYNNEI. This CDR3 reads CASRYYNEQFF. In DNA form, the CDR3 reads TGTGCCAGCAGGTATTACAATGAGCAGTTCTTC.

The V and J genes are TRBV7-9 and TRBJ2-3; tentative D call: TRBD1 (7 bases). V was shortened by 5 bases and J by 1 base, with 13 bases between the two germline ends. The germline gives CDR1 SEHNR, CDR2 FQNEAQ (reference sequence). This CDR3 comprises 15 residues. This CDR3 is CASSPSRGGTDTQYF. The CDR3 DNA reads TGTGCCAGCAGCCCGAGCAGGGGGGGCACAGATACGCAGTATTTT. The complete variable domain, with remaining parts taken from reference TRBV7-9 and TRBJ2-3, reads DTGVSQNPRHKITKRGQNVTFRCDPISEHNRLYWYRQTLGQGPEFLTYFQNEAQLEKSRLLSDRFSAERPKGSFSTLEIQRTEQGDSAMYLCASSPSRGGTDTQYFGPGTRLTVL.

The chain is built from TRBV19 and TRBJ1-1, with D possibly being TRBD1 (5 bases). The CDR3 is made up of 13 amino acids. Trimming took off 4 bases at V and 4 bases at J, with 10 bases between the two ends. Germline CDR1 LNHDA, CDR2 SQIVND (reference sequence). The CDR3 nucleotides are TGTGCCAGTAGTAGGGGGGAGGGCACTGAAGCTTTCTTT. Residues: CASSRGEGTEAFF.

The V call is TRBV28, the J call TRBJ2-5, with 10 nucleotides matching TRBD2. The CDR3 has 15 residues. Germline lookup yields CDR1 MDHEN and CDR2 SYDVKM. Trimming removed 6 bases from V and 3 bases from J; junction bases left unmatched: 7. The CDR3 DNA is TGTGCCAGCAGGCTAGCGGGAGCAGGAAAAGAGACCCAGTACTTC. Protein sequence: CASRLAGAGKETQYF.

The CDR3, as DNA: TGTGCCAGCAGTGAAACGGGAGGGCCAAGGTACGAGCAGTACTTC. It encodes CASSETGGPRYEQYF. The chain carries TRBV25-1 and TRBJ2-7, with 8 nucleotides matching TRBD2. The CDR3 contains 15 residues. Germline V gives CDR1 MGHDK, CDR2 SYGVNS. The V and J ends lost 2 bases and 4 bases, in that order; junction bases with no gene match: 7.

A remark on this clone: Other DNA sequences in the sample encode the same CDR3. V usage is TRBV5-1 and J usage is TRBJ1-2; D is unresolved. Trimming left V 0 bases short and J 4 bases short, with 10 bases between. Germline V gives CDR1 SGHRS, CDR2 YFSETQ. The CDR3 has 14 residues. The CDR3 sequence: CASSLDRSSYGYTF. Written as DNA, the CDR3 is TGCGCCAGCAGCTTGGACAGATCCTCCTATGGCTACACCTTC. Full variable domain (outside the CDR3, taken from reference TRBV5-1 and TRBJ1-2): KAGVTQTPRYLIKTRGQQVTLSCSPISGHRSVSWYQQTPGQGLQFLFEYFSETQRNKGNFPGRFSGRQFSNSRSEMNVSTLELGDSALYLCASSLDRSSYGYTFGSGTRLTVV.

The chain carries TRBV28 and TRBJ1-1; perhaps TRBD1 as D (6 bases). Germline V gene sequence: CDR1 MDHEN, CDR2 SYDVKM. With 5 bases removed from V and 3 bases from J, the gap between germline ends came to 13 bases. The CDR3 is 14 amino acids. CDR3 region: CASSATGPDTEAFF. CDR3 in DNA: TGTGCCAGCAGTGCGACAGGTCCCGACACTGAAGCTTTCTTT.

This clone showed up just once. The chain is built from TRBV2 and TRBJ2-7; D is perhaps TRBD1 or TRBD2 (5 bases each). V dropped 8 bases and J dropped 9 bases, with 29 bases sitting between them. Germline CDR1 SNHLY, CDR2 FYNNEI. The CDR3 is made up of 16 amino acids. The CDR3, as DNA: TGTGCCAGCCTAAGTAAGGGATACGTTACGATGGGGGTGCAGTACTTC. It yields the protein CASLSKGYVTMGVQYF.

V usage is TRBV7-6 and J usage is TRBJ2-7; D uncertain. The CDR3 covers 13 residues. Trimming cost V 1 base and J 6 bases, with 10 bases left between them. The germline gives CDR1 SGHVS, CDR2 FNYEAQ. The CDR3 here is CASSLVLGGEQYF. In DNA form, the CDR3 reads TGTGCCAGCAGCTTAGTCTTAGGCGGCGAGCAGTACTTC.

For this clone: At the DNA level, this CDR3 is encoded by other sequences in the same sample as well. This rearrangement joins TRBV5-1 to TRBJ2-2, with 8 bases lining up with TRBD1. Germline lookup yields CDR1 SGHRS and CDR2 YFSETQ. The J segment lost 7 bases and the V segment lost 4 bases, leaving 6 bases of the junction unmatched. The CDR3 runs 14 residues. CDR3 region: CASSPDRAGGELFF. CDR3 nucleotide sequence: TGCGCCAGCAGCCCGGACAGGGCAGGCGGGGAGCTGTTTTTT.